This entry lists 17 T cell receptor beta chains sequenced from one sample in a study of vaccination effects on CD4 cells after COVID-19. The antigens of these receptors remain unknown. Viral peptide pool expansion of antigen-specific CD4+ T cells preceded sequencing in the ViraFEST assay. Having been cultured for approximately ten days, the cells underwent CD4+ T cell isolation. Neither prior SARS-CoV-2 infection nor positive nucleocapsid antibodies were present in the vaccine recipients. Some clones are missing from TCRdb's copy, which holds only in-frame ones; the method was immunoSEQ multiplex PCR. The repertoire consists of approximately 40,000 clones, with 70% occurring once and the leading ten covering more than 20%. Sequencing was performed on CD4+ T cells from PBMCs cultured with SARS-CoV-2 spike peptides, taken before COVID-19 vaccination. These receptors were collected from a human donor who received a COVID-19 vaccine.

The V call is TRBV7-2, the J call TRBJ2-1, with a tentative D call TRBD1 (6 bases). The CDR3 is 15 residues long. With 4 bases removed from V and 2 bases from J, the gap between germline ends came to 12 bases. CDR1 and CDR2 (germline): SGHTA, FQGNSA. The CDR3 here is CASSSGTLPYNEQFF. DNA for the CDR3: TGTGCCAGCAGCTCCGGGACATTGCCCTACAATGAGCAGTTCTTC.

V is TRBV6-1 and J is TRBJ1-1, with 9 positions matching TRBD1. The germline gives CDR1 MNHNS, CDR2 SASEGT. Germline trimming cut 2 bases from V and 5 bases from J; bases unmatched to any gene: 6. The CDR3 spans 15 residues. CDR3 protein: CASSEPGQGFTEAFF. The CDR3 DNA sequence: TGTGCCAGCAGTGAACCGGGACAGGGCTTTACTGAAGCTTTCTTT.

The chain uses TRBV7-3 and TRBJ2-3, with 11 bases that match TRBD2. Trimming removed 4 bases from V and 2 bases from J; junction bases left unmatched: 8. This CDR3 is built from 17 residues. Germline-derived CDR1 and CDR2 are SGHTA and FQGTGA. In DNA form, the CDR3 reads TGTGCCAGCAGCTGGTTCGGGACTAGCGGCAACACAGATACGCAGTATTTT. This encodes CASSWFGTSGNTDTQYF.

V usage is TRBV4-1 and J usage is TRBJ1-1, with 7 positions matching TRBD1. The CDR3 spans 16 residues. With V trimmed by 2 bases and J by 7 bases, 13 bases remained unmatched. The germline V gene has CDR1 MGHRA and CDR2 YSYEKL. CDR3 region: CASSQPPPGTVNEAFF. The CDR3 nucleotides read TGCGCCAGCAGCCAACCTCCTCCCGGGACAGTAAATGAAGCTTTCTTT.

This chain joins TRBV5-6 and TRBJ1-1; D unclear. This CDR3 contains 14 residues. The ends were cut back, 1 base at V and 4 bases at J, with 11 bases in the middle. Germline V CDR1 and CDR2: SGHDT, YYEEEE. The CDR3 region is CASSLYGSRTEAFF. The CDR3 DNA sequence: TGTGCCAGCAGCTTGTATGGTTCCCGCACTGAAGCTTTCTTT.

J is TRBJ2-2 and V is TRBV6-2 or TRBV6-3; D remains unclear. Trimming stripped 2 bases from V and 6 bases from J, with 7 bases between. In germline, CDR1 is MNHEY, CDR2 SVGEGT. This CDR3 contains 13 residues. CDR3 sequence (DNA): TGTGCCAGCAGTTACGCTGGGTCCGGGGAGCTGTTTTTT. It codes for CASSYAGSGELFF.

This clone was picked up a small number of times. This is likely a read error, given that the CDR3 carries no conserved phenylalanine or tryptophan at its end. The DNA is omitted, as the CDR3 cannot be located on it reliably, and the CDR3 follows TCRdb's listing. This chain links TRBV5-6 with TRBJ1-2. The CDR3 adds up to 13 amino acids, both ends counted. Germline V gene sequence: CDR1 SGHDT, CDR2 YYEEEE. The CDR3 is CASSLANGDQPIL.

The chain is built from TRBV25-1 and TRBJ1-5; perhaps TRBD1 as D (6 bases). The CDR3 consists of 14 residues. The ends were cut back, 6 bases at V and 3 bases at J, with 12 bases in the middle. Looked up from germline, CDR1 is MGHDK and CDR2 is SYGVNS. The CDR3 is CASRSRGPNQPQHF. The DNA of the CDR3 is TGTGCCAGCAGGTCCAGGGGTCCCAATCAGCCCCAGCATTTT.

This chain links TRBV19 with TRBJ2-7; TRBD2 might be the D (5 bases). Germline V gives CDR1 LNHDA, CDR2 SQIVND (reference sequence). V was shortened by 3 bases and J by 2 bases, with 17 bases between the two germline ends. The CDR3 contains 16 residues. Here the CDR3 reads CASSMGSAGPTYEQYF. Written as DNA, the CDR3 is TGTGCCAGTAGTATGGGTTCTGCGGGTCCGACCTACGAGCAGTACTTC.

The V and J genes are TRBV11-2 and TRBJ2-7, with D possibly being TRBD2 (5 bases). The V gene's germline CDR1 is SGHAT and CDR2 FQNNGV. This CDR3 is built from 14 residues. V lost 2 bases and J lost 1, with 9 bases in between. The CDR3 DNA sequence: TGTGCCAGCAGCTTATCACGGACTTCCTACGAGCAGTACTTC. Protein: CASSLSRTSYEQYF.

This sequence joins TRBV27 and TRBJ1-1; D is uncertain. This CDR3 is built from 14 residues. Trimming stripped 6 bases from V and 3 bases from J, with 14 bases between. Germline CDR1 reads MNHEY; CDR2 reads SMNVEV (reference sequence). As DNA, the CDR3 is TGTGCCAGCAGCCCACAAGGTTCTTACACTGAAGCTTTCTTT. The encoded protein is CASSPQGSYTEAFF.

The V call is TRBV29-1, the J call TRBJ1-1; weak D call: TRBD1 (5 bases). Germline CDR1 and CDR2: SQVTM and ANQGSEA. The CDR3 is 13 amino acids. The V gene lost 1 base and the J gene lost 0 bases, with 6 bases spanning the gap. The CDR3 region is CSVEGRVNTEAFF. The CDR3 DNA sequence: TGCAGCGTTGAAGGCAGGGTGAACACTGAAGCTTTCTTT.

The genes are TRBV5-1 and TRBJ2-3, with D perhaps matching TRBD1 (5 bases). The CDR3 consists of 15 residues. The V gene lost 6 bases and the J gene lost 2 bases, with 16 bases spanning the gap. Per germline, CDR1 SGHRS and CDR2 YFSETQ. The CDR3 loop is CASKAPDRATDTQYF. The CDR3 nucleotides read TGCGCCAGCAAGGCTCCTGACAGAGCCACAGATACGCAGTATTTT. Variable domain in full (rest from reference TRBV5-1 and TRBJ2-3): KAGVTQTPRYLIKTRGQQVTLSCSPISGHRSVSWYQQTPGQGLQFLFEYFSETQRNKGNFPGRFSGRQFSNSRSEMNVSTLELGDSALYLCASKAPDRATDTQYFGPGTRLTVL.

In DNA form, the CDR3 reads TGCAGCGTTGGGGGTGGAAACACTGAAGCTTTCTTT. This sequence encodes CSVGGGNTEAFF. The rearrangement joins TRBV29-1 to TRBJ1-1, with D unresolved. The CDR3 length is 12 residues. V dropped 4 bases and J dropped 2 bases, with 8 bases sitting between them. CDR1 is SQVTM, CDR2 ANQGSEA, per germline.

The gene calls are TRBV19 and TRBJ1-2; a possible D gene is TRBD1 (5 bases). Trimming pared 4 bases from V and 2 bases from J, leaving 20 bases between. Germline assignment: CDR1 LNHDA and CDR2 SQIVND (reference sequence). The CDR3 covers 17 residues. The CDR3 is CASSTAGTVYANYGYTF. The CDR3 DNA reads as TGTGCCAGTAGTACCGCCGGGACGGTCTACGCGAACTATGGCTACACCTTC.

The chain carries TRBV19 and TRBJ1-5; perhaps TRBD1 as D (5 bases). Trimming took off 5 bases at V and 2 bases at J, with 10 bases between the two ends. From germline, CDR1 is LNHDA and CDR2 SQIVND (reference sequence). The CDR3 is 14 residues long. The CDR3 bases are TGTGCCAGTAGTCGGTGGGACGGCAATCAGCCCCAGCATTTT. Translation gives CASSRWDGNQPQHF. Looking up the rest from reference TRBV19 and TRBJ1-5 gives the full variable domain: DGGITQSPKYLFRKEGQNVTLSCEQNLNHDAMYWYRQDPGQGLRLIYYSQIVNDFQKGDIAEGYSVSREKKESFPLTVTSAQKNPTAFYLCASSRWDGNQPQHFGDGTRLSIL.

The gene calls are TRBV9 and TRBJ2-4; D is perhaps TRBD1 or TRBD2 (5 bases each). CDR1 SGDLS and CDR2 YYNGEE come from the germline V gene. With 0 bases removed from V and 0 bases from J, the gap between germline ends came to 16 bases. This CDR3 contains 18 residues. The CDR3 nucleotides are TGTGCCAGCAGCGTAGAGGATAGGGCAGGGAGAGCCAAAAACATTCAGTACTTC. It yields the protein CASSVEDRAGRAKNIQYF.